This passage covers 6 T cell receptor beta chains from one sample sequenced in a study of human T cells and chemical hapten exposure. The time point here: pre-sensitization, week 0. Treatment defined: therapeutic diphenylcyclopropenone sensitization with weekly scalp DPC. MiXCR was run by TCRdb on the RACE reads, yielding one entry per CDR3 protein. The table records 62,000 or so distinct CDR3 sequences, approximately 11% of them present only once. The input for sequencing was whole blood, taken in connection with sensitization to the hapten diphenylcyclopropenone (DPC). Every receptor here comes from a woman between 45 and 60 years old with alopecia areata. Some clones in this sample may be carry-over from other donors' samples.

This clonotype was recorded many times. J is TRBJ1-2 and V is TRBV29-1; possibly TRBD1 for D (5 bases). V gave up 8 bases and J gave up 2 bases, with 12 bases separating them. Germline V gene data show CDR1 as SQVTM and CDR2 as ANQGSEA. The CDR3 is 12 residues long. CDR3 nucleotides: TGCAGCTCCGTGTGGGGGAACTATGGCTACACCTTC. Amino acid sequence: CSSVWGNYGYTF. Full variable domain (outside the CDR3, taken from reference TRBV29-1 and TRBJ1-2): SAVISQKPSRDICQRGTSLTIQCQVDSQVTMMFWYRQQPGQSLTLIATANQGSEATYESGFVIDKFPISRPNLTFSTLTVSNMSPEDSSIYLCSSVWGNYGYTFGSGTRLTVV.

This clonotype was detected only a few times. This chain connects TRBV18 to TRBJ1-2; no clear D. CDR1 is KGHSH, CDR2 LQKENI, per germline. This CDR3 comprises 15 residues. Trimming left V 6 bases short and J 4 bases short, with 18 bases between. In DNA, the CDR3 is TGTGCCAGCTCCCCCAGGACGGACCCTAGCTATGGCTACACCTTC. Translated: CASSPRTDPSYGYTF.

CDR3 bases: TGTGCCAGTGGACAGTTCCCCCCGGAGCTGTTTTTT. This translates into CASGQFPPELFF. The V gene is TRBV27, the J gene TRBJ2-2, with D tentatively TRBD1 (6 bases). There are 12 residues in the CDR3. The ends were cut back, 9 bases at V and 10 bases at J, with 15 bases in the middle. Germline lookup yields CDR1 MNHEY and CDR2 SMNVEV (reference sequence).

This clonotype was detected a few times. The V gene is TRBV10-1, the J gene TRBJ2-2; no definite D call. Germline CDR1 is WNHNN and CDR2 is SYGVQD (reference sequence). Deletions cut 3 bases from V and 5 bases from J, with 16 bases between. The CDR3 is 16 residues long. The CDR3 loop is CASSEARTLRTGELFF. In DNA form, the CDR3 reads TGCGCCAGCAGTGAAGCCAGGACCCTGCGGACCGGGGAGCTGTTTTTT.

This clonotype was counted ten times or more. The chain has TRBV21-1 and TRBJ1-1; the table's D call of TRBD1 was not tested on the DNA. TRBV21-1 is designated a pseudogene. This CDR3 is 23 amino acids long. The CDR3 here is CASSKDPKKRGLWSRQERTEAFF. In DNA form, the CDR3 reads TGTGCCAGCAGCAAAGATCCGAAAAAGAGAGGACTTTGGTCGCGACAGGAGAGAACTGAAGCTTTCTTT.

The J gene is TRBJ1-5, the V gene TRBV7-8, with 7 positions matching TRBD1. This CDR3 comprises 14 residues. V dropped 5 bases and J dropped 0; count of bases not matched to a gene: 1. Germline V lookup: CDR1 SGHVS, CDR2 FQNEAQ. CDR3 amino acids: CASSGQDSNQPQHF. CDR3 in DNA: TGTGCCAGCAGCGGACAGGATAGCAATCAGCCCCAGCATTTT.